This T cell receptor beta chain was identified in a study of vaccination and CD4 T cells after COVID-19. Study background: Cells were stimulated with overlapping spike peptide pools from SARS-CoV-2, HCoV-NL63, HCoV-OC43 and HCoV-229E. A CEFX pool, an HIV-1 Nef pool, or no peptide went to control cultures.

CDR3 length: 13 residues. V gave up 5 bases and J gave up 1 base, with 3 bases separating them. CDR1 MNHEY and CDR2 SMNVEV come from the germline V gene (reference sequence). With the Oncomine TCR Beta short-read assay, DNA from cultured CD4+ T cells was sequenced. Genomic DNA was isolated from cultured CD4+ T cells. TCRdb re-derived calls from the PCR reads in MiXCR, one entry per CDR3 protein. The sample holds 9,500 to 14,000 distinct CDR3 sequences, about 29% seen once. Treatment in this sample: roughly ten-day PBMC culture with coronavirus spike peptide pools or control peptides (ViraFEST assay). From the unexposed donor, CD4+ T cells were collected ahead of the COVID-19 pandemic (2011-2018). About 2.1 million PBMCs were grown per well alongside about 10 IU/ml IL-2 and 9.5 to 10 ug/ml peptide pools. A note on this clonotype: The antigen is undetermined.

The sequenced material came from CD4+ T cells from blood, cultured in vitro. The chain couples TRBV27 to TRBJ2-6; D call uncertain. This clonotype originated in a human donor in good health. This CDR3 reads CASSTSGANVLTF. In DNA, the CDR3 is TGTGCCAGCAGTACTTCTGGGGCCAACGTCCTGACTTTC. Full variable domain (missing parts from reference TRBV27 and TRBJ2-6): EAQVTQNPRYLITVTGKKLTVTCSQNMNHEYMSWYRQDPGLGLRQIYYSMNVEVTDKGDVPEGYKVSRKEKRNFPLILESPSPNQTSLYFCASSTSGANVLTFGAGSRLTVL.